A selection of T cell receptor beta chains follows, all from one sample in a study of regulatory T cells in long-lasting Graves disease. One entry per CDR3 protein results from TCRdb running MiXCR on the multiplex PCR reads. The top ten hold more than 10% of the sample, which has approximately 480,000 distinct CDR3 sequences, 15% to 20% seen once. A further study also used this sample, focusing on T cells in Graves' hyperthyroidism and ophthalmopathy.

Material: peripheral blood mononuclear cells (PBMCs), obtained at new diagnosis, from a patient treated with antithyroid drugs. The receptor set was obtained from a man aged 40-55 years with Graves disease. Each CDR3 is given with its conserved first and last residue. The D gene is left open where the match is weak. Size values are once, few and many counts, or a class for expanded clones, and some rows have none.

-	-	TRBV5-1	TRBJ2-1	TGCGCCAGCAGCTTGACCCTAGACAATGAGCAGTTCTTC	CASSLTLDNEQFF
-	many	TRBV5-1	TRBJ1-4	TGCGCCAGCAGCTTGTTGAGTGGGGGTGAAAAACTGTTTTTT	CASSLLSGGEKLFF
TRBD1	many	TRBV20-1	TRBJ1-2	TGCAGTGCTAGAGCAGCCACGGGACAGGGTTTCGGTGGCTACACCTTC	CSARAATGQGFGGYTF
-	-	TRBV25-1	TRBJ2-1	TGTGCCAGCAGTGATCAGACGGCCTACAATGAGCAGTTCTTC	CASSDQTAYNEQFF
TRBD2	many	TRBV5-5	TRBJ2-2	TGTGCCAGCAACTTAGCGGGAGGTGGAACCGGGGAGCTGTTTTTT	CASNLAGGGTGELFF
TRBD2	many	TRBV2	TRBJ2-2	TGTGCCAGCAAAGGACTAGCGGGAGTTCCCGGGGAGCTGTTTTTT	CASKGLAGVPGELFF
-	many	TRBV11-2	TRBJ2-7	TGTGCCAGCAGCTTTGCGGTAGCGTCCTACGAGCAGTACTTC	CASSFAVASYEQYF
-	-	TRBV28	TRBJ1-5	TGTGCCAGCACGGCGACCAATCAGCCCCAGCATTTT	CASTATNQPQHF
TRBD1	-	TRBV28	TRBJ2-5	TGTGCCAGCAGTCCCGGGACAGGGTACAGAGAGACCCAGTACTTC	CASSPGTGYRETQYF
TRBD2	many	TRBV28	TRBJ2-4	TGTGCCAGCAGTAGCGGGAGGGGGGACAAAAACATTCAGTACTTC	CASSSGRGDKNIQYF
-	many	TRBV28	TRBJ2-7	TGTGCCAGCAGTCCCGCGGGGGCCCCCTCCAGAGAGCAGTACTTC	CASSPAGAPSREQYF
TRBD2	-	TRBV7-2	TRBJ2-1	TGTGCCAGCAGCTTTCTAGCGGGAGGTCGGGGTGAGCAGTTCTTC	CASSFLAGGRGEQFF
TRBD1	few	TRBV5-5	TRBJ2-1	TGTGCCAGCAGCTTTTCGCCGGGACAGGGGTACTACAATGAGCAGTTCTTC	CASSFSPGQGYYNEQFF
TRBD1	many	TRBV6-5	TRBJ1-2	TGTGCCAGCAGTCGCTCGACAGGGGGCTCCTATGGCTACACCTTC	CASSRSTGGSYGYTF
TRBD1	many	TRBV12-3/TRBV12-4	TRBJ1-2	TGTGCCAGCAAAACAGGGGGGCCTCTCGATGGCTACACCTTC	CASKTGGPLDGYTF
-	many	TRBV11-1	TRBJ1-1	TGTGCCAGCAGCTTATCGGACGGAGGCTTGAACACTGAAGCTTTCTTT	CASSLSDGGLNTEAFF
-	many	TRBV30	TRBJ1-3	TGTGCCTGGAGTGCAGGGCCTGGAAACACCATATATTTT	CAWSAGPGNTIYF
TRBD1	-	TRBV7-9	TRBJ1-2	TGTGCCAGCAGACCTCAGGGGGCGATCTATGGCTACACCTTC	CASRPQGAIYGYTF
-	-	TRBV5-6	TRBJ2-7	TGTGCCAGCAGCTTGTCTTTTGACCCAGCGTCCTACGAGCAGTACTTC	CASSLSFDPASYEQYF
-	many	TRBV24-1	TRBJ2-7	TGTGCCATCTCGGACGGTGGGTCTAGAGAGCAGTACTTC	CAISDGGSREQYF
TRBD1	-	TRBV7-9	TRBJ2-1	TGTGCCAGCAGCAAACCGGGACAGGGAACCTACAATGAGCAGTTCTTC	CASSKPGQGTYNEQFF
-	few	TRBV6-2/TRBV6-3	TRBJ2-3	TGTGCCAGCAGTGGGTACATGAGCACAGATACGCAGTATTTT	CASSGYMSTDTQYF
-	few	TRBV5-1	TRBJ2-7	TGCGCCAGCAGCTTGGGGACCCTGGGACGCGACTCCTACGAGCAGTACTTC	CASSLGTLGRDSYEQYF
TRBD1	many	TRBV28	TRBJ2-7	TGTGCCAGCAGGGGTGGACAGGCACCCAGGGGGTACTTC	CASRGGQAPRGYF
-	few	TRBV7-9	TRBJ2-3	TGTGCCAGCAGACCTACTGAGAGGAGGGATACGCAGTATTTT	CASRPTERRDTQYF
TRBD1	many	TRBV7-2	TRBJ1-5	TGTGCCAGCAGCGTCTCAACAGGGGGCAATCAGCCCCAGCATTTT	CASSVSTGGNQPQHF
-	many	TRBV20-1	TRBJ2-7	TGCAGTGCTAGGCGGCAAAGGCATCTCTACGAGCAGTACTTC	CSARRQRHLYEQYF
TRBD1	many	TRBV11-2	TRBJ2-5	TGTGCCAGCAGCTTAGGAATAGGGGGCGTTCAAGAGACCCAGTACTTC	CASSLGIGGVQETQYF
-	-	TRBV11-2	TRBJ2-2	TGTGCCAGCAGCTTAGAGTTACCCCAGGCCGGGGAGCTGTTTTTT	CASSLELPQAGELFF
-	many	TRBV2	TRBJ2-7	TGTGCCAGCACCCCGGGCTTCTACGAGCAGTACTTC	CASTPGFYEQYF
-	-	TRBV28	TRBJ1-4	TGTGCCAGCAGTCCACCGACAAGGGGAACTGAAAAACTGTTTTTT	CASSPPTRGTEKLFF
-	many	TRBV2	TRBJ1-1	TGTGCCAGCAGGCAAACAGGAGAGAGGAACACTGAAGCTTTCTTT	CASRQTGERNTEAFF
-	many	TRBV11-3	TRBJ1-2	TGTGCCAGCAGCTCGACCAGCGCGGCCACTAACTATGGCTACACCTTC	CASSSTSAATNYGYTF
-	-	TRBV7-2	TRBJ2-5	TGTGCCAGCAGCCAAGGGGTTTTGTACCAAGAGACCCAGTACTTC	CASSQGVLYQETQYF
TRBD2	many	TRBV2	TRBJ2-7	TGTGCCAGCACGGCCCCCTGGGGGGGGTCTGAAGAGCAGTACTTC	CASTAPWGGSEEQYF
-	few	TRBV20-1	TRBJ2-1	TGCAGTGCTAGCGGTGGACTATCCTATAACCGGGAGCAGTTCTTC	CSASGGLSYNREQFF
-	-	TRBV9	TRBJ2-1	TGTGCCAGCAGCGTTTCCGGGACTGCCTTCAATGAGCAGTTCTTC	CASSVSGTAFNEQFF
TRBD1	few	TRBV19	TRBJ1-5	TGTGCCAGTAGTTTATCCGGGACAGGGGGTTATCAGCCCCAGCATTTT	CASSLSGTGGYQPQHF
-	many	TRBV28	TRBJ2-2	TGTGCCAGCAGGCAGGGGCGAGACACCGGGGAGCTGTTTTTT	CASRQGRDTGELFF
TRBD1	-	TRBV18	TRBJ2-7	TGTGCCAGCTCACCGCGGACAGGGTCCTTCGAGCAGTACTTC	CASSPRTGSFEQYF
-	many	TRBV5-1	TRBJ2-2	TGCGCCAGCGTCCGGCCTGGCGATGGGCGGCTGTTTTTT	CASVRPGDGRLFF
-	many	TRBV12-5	TRBJ2-7	TGTGCTAGTGGTTTCAGCCCCGATGAAATCTTCCGCGAGCAGTACTTC	CASGFSPDEIFREQYF
-	-	TRBV6-1	TRBJ1-6	TGTGCCAGCAGTGGGGGTGGGGTCGGCCATTCACCCCTCCACTTT	CASSGGGVGHSPLHF
-	-	TRBV18	TRBJ2-7	TGTGCCAGCTCACCAAGGACCCAACCCTCTCTACTTTACGAGCAGTACTTC	CASSPRTQPSLLYEQYF
TRBD1	-	TRBV28	TRBJ1-4	TGTGCCAGCACATTGGCGGGACAGTTTGAAAAACTGTTTTTT	CASTLAGQFEKLFF
TRBD1	-	TRBV12-3/TRBV12-4	TRBJ1-1	TGTGCCAGCAGTCCAGGGGGCTTGAACACTGAAGCTTTCTTT	CASSPGGLNTEAFF
TRBD1	-	TRBV7-3	TRBJ2-1	TGTGCCAGCAGCTTAACCCCCGGACAGGGCAGTGGAAGCAATGAGCAGTTCTTC	CASSLTPGQGSGSNEQFF
-	-	TRBV6-9	TRBJ2-7	TGTGCCAGCAGTTACGGGGGGACAGCCTCCTACGAGCAGTACTTC	CASSYGGTASYEQYF
-	many	TRBV30	TRBJ2-6	TGTGCCTGGAGTTCCGGGGTTTACGGGGCCAACGTCCTGACTTTC	CAWSSGVYGANVLTF
-	many	TRBV7-8	TRBJ1-1	TGTGCCAGCAGCCCGGGGGCGCCTGAAGCTTTCTTT	CASSPGAPEAFF
TRBD2	many	TRBV24-1	TRBJ2-7	TGTGCCACCAGTGAGGGACTAGCGGGAATCTACGAGCAGTACTTC	CATSEGLAGIYEQYF
-	-	TRBV27	TRBJ1-6	TGTGCCAGCAGGTACACGAGCTCCTATAATTCACCCCTCCACTTT	CASRYTSSYNSPLHF
-	many	TRBV6-1	TRBJ2-2	TGTGCCAGCAGTGAAGCACAGGGACCCGGGGAGCTGTTTTTT	CASSEAQGPGELFF
TRBD2	many	TRBV7-9	TRBJ2-2	TGTGCCAGCAGCCCGGGAGGGGACACCGGGGAGCTGTTTTTT	CASSPGGDTGELFF